This entry is about one T cell receptor beta chain. Its target is not known. The CDR3 sequence is 17 residues long. Germline V gene data show CDR1 as MGHRA and CDR2 as YSYEKL. V lost 3 bases to trimming and J lost 4 bases; unmatched junction nucleotides: 10. These data come from a study of a mutant IDH1 vaccine in newly diagnosed glioma. About the study: Vaccination of patients was performed eight times, in weeks 1, 3, 5, 7, 11, 15, 19 and 23. Onset of vaccination occurred 4-6 weeks following radiotherapy alone, or with temozolomide cycles.

The data were produced by immunoSEQ multiplex PCR, yet TCRdb's version contains in-frame clones alone and is incomplete. The repertoire holds tens of thousands of clones, with roughly 89% as singletons. Study-wide results and limits: Pseudoprogression showed no apparent link to changes in top peripheral T cell clonotypes.

The time point was: week 11, during vaccination. Vaccine doses each comprised 300 ug of mutant IDH1 20-mer peptide, with topical imiquimod. New WHO grade 3 or 4 astrocytomas that were IDH1-mutant and ATRX-lost had been found in donors. The sequences come from PBMCs, collected from a glioma patient whose treatment included an IDH1 peptide vaccine. The clonotype originates from a man younger than 35 with glioma. The V gene is TRBV4-1, the J gene TRBJ2-1, with 9 nucleotides matching TRBD2. The DNA of the CDR3 is TGCGCCAGCAGCCATCCTGAAGGACTAGCGAATTACAATGAGCAGTTCTTC. As protein: CASSHPEGLANYNEQFF.